This entry is about one T cell receptor (beta chain). The sample originates from a study of T-cell reconstitution after alpha-beta-depleted transplantation in children. Looked up from germline, CDR1 is SEHNR and CDR2 is FQNEAQ (reference sequence). V was clipped by 7 bases and J by 1 base, with 13 bases between them. The length of the CDR3 is 14 residues. For TCRbeta, the library was prepared with unique molecular identifiers. TCRdb called the PCR reads again in MiXCR, with one record for every CDR3 protein. This repertoire shows about 980,000 distinct CDR3 sequences, about 30% found once; its top ten account for 28%.

The sequence was obtained from a boy less than two years old who had a stem cell transplant for SCID, so the T cells may come from the graft donor. The sequencing used PBMCs, mostly from graft donor cells, collected 360 days after TCRalphabeta/CD19-depleted stem cell transplant. This chain links TRBV7-9 with TRBJ2-5; D remains unclear. CDR3 region: CASTLSRVQETQYF. CDR3 in DNA: TGTGCCAGCACCCTATCCCGGGTCCAAGAGACCCAGTACTTC.